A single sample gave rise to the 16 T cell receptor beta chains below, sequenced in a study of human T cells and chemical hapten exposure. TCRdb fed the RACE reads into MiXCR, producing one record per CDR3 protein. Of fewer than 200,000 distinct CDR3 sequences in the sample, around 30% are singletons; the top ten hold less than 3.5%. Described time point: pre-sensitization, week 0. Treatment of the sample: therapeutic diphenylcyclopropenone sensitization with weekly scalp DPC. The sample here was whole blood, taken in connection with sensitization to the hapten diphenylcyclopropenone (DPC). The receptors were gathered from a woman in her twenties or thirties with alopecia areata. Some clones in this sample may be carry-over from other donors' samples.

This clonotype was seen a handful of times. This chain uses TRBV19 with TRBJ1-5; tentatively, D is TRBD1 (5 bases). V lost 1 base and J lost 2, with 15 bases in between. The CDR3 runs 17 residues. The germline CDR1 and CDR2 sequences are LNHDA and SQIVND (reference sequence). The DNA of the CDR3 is TGTGCCAGTAGTATAGTCAAGCGGGACGGTCGCAATCAGCCCCAGCATTTT. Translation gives CASSIVKRDGRNQPQHF.

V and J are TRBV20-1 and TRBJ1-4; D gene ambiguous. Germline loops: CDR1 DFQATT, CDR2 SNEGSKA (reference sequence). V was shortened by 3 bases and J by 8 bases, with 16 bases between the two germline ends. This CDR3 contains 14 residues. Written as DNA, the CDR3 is TGCAGTGCTAGGAACCGTGCTCGATTAGAAAAACTGTTTTTT. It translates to CSARNRARLEKLFF.

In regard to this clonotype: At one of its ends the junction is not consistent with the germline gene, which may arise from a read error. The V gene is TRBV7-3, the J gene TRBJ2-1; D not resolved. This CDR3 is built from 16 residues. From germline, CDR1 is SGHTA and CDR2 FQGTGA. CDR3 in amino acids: CASSPLGSAPTNEQIF. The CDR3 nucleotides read TGTGCCAGCAGCCCCCTAGGGTCAGCCCCTACCAATGAGCAGATCTTC.

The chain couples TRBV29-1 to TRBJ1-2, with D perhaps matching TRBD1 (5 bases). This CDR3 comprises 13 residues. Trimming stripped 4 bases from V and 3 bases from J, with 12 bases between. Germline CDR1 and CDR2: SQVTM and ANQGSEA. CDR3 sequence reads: CSVGSGRDYGYTF. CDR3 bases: TGCAGCGTTGGATCAGGGAGGGACTATGGCTACACCTTC.

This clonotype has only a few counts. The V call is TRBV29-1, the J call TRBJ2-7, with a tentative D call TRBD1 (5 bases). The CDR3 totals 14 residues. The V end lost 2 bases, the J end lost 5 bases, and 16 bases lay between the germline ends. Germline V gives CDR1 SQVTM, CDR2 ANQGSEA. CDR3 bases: TGCAGCGTTGAAAAGGGGCAGTCGTGGAACGAGCAGTACTTC. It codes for CSVEKGQSWNEQYF.

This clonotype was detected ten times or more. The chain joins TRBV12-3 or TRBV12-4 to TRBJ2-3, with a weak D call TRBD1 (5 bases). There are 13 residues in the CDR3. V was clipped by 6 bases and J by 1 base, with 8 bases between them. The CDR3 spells CASSLQGTDTQYF. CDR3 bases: TGTGCCAGCAGCTTACAGGGCACAGATACGCAGTATTTT.

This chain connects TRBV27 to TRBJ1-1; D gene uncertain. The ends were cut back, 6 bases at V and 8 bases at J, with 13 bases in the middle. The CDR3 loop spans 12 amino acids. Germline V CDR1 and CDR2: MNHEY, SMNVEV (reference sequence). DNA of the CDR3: TGTGCCAGCAGGACGCCGCCGGGGGAAGCTTTCTTT. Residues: CASRTPPGEAFF.

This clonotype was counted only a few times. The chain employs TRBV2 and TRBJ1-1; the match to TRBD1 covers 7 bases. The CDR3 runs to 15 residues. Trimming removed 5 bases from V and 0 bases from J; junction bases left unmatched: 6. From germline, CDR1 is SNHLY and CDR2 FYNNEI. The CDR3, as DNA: TGTGCCAGCAGTTTCAAGGGACAGCTGAACACTGAAGCTTTCTTT. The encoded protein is CASSFKGQLNTEAFF.

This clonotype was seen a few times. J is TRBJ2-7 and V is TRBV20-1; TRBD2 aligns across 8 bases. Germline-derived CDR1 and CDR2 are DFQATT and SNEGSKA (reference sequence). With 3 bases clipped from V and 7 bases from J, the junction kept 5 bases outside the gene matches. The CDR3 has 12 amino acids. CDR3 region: CSASGRAQEQYF. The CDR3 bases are TGCAGTGCTAGCGGGAGGGCTCAGGAGCAGTACTTC.

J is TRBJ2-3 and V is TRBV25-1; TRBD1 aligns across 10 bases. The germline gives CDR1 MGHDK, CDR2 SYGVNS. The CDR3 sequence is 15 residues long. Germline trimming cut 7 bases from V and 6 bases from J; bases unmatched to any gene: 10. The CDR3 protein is CASKGDPGQGDTQYF. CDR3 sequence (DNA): TGTGCCAGCAAAGGAGACCCGGGACAGGGGGATACGCAGTATTTT.

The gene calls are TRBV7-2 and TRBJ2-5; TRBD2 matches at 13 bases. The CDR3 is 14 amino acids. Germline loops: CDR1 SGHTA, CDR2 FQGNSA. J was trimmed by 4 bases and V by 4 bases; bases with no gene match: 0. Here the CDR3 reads CASSWTSGGETQYF. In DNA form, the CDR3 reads TGTGCCAGCAGCTGGACTAGCGGGGGAGAGACCCAGTACTTC. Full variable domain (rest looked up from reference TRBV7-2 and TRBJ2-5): GAGVSQSPSNKVTEKGKDVELRCDPISGHTALYWYRQSLGQGLEFLIYFQGNSAPDKSGLPSDRFSAERTGGSVSTLTIQRTQQEDSAVYLCASSWTSGGETQYFGPGTRLLVL.

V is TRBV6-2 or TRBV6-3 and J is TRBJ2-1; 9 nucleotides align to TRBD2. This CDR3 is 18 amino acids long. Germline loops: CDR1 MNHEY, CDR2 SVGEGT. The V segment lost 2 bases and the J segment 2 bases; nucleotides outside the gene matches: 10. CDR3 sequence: CASSYPSSGLATYNEQFF. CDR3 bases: TGTGCCAGCAGTTACCCCAGCTCAGGACTAGCGACCTACAATGAGCAGTTCTTC.

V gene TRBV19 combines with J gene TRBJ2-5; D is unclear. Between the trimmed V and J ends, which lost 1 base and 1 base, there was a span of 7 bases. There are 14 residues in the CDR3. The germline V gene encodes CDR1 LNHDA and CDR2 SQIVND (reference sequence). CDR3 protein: CASSIAGFQETQYF. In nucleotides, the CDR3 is TGTGCCAGTAGTATAGCCGGGTTCCAAGAGACCCAGTACTTC.

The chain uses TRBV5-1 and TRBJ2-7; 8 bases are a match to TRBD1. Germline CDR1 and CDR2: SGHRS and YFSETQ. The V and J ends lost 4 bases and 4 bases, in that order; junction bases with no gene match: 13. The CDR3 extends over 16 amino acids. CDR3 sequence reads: CASSPIPGQGVYEQYF. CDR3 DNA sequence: TGCGCCAGCAGCCCAATACCCGGACAGGGAGTTTACGAGCAGTACTTC.

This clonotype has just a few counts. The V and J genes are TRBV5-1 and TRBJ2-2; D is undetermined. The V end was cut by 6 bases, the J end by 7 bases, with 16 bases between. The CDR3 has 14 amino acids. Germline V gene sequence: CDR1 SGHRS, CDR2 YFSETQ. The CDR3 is CASTSRSYDGELFF. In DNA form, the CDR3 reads TGCGCCAGCACCTCACGGAGTTACGACGGGGAGCTGTTTTTT.

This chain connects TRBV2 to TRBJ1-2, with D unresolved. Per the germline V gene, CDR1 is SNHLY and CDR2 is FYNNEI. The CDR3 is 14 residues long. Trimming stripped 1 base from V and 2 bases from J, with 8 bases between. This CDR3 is CASSEVSTNYGYTF. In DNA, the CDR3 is TGTGCCAGCAGTGAAGTCAGTACCAACTATGGCTACACCTTC.